What follows are 18 T cell receptor beta chains derived from one specimen sequenced in a study of blood T cell repertoires in COVID-19. This table comes from immunoSEQ multiplex PCR, and its TCRdb copy is limited to in-frame clones, with some not included. The repertoire holds around 320,000 clones, with around nine tenths as singletons. Specimen: peripheral blood. The receptor source for this set is a woman in her thirties with COVID-19, enrolled during active disease.

The J gene is TRBJ2-1, the V gene TRBV29-1; 11 positions agree with TRBD2. Germline CDR1 SQVTM, CDR2 ANQGSEA. V was clipped by 7 bases and J by 9 bases; unmatched bases: 14. The CDR3 extends over 15 amino acids. The CDR3 DNA reads TGCAGCGCAACCATAGCGGGGGGGCCAGTGGGTGAGCAGTTCTTC. Amino acid sequence: CSATIAGGPVGEQFF.

This sequence joins TRBV7-6 and TRBJ2-1; 10 bases agree with TRBD2. CDR3 length equals 15 residues. The germline V gene has CDR1 SGHVS and CDR2 FNYEAQ. The ends lost 5 bases at V and 3 bases at J; junction bases unmatched: 4. For the CDR3, the DNA is TGTGCCAGCAGCGCTCTAGCGGGGGTCTACAATGAGCAGTTCTTC. This gives the protein CASSALAGVYNEQFF.

This rearrangement joins TRBV27 to TRBJ1-2; no definite D call. The CDR3 consists of 13 residues. V shed 1 base and J shed 3 bases, with 6 bases lying between them. Germline values: CDR1 MNHEY, CDR2 SMNVEV (reference sequence). As DNA, the CDR3 is TGTGCCAGCAGTTTATGGCAGGACTATGGCTACACCTTC. Encoded protein: CASSLWQDYGYTF.

CDR3 protein: CASSYTGSNSPLHF. In nucleotides, the CDR3 is TGTGCCAGCAGTTATACAGGGAGTAATTCACCCCTCCACTTT. The gene calls are TRBV27 and TRBJ1-6; possibly TRBD1 for D (6 bases). This CDR3 is 14 amino acids long. Germline values: CDR1 MNHEY, CDR2 SMNVEV (reference sequence). With 4 bases removed from V and 6 bases from J, the gap between germline ends came to 10 bases.

The chain has TRBV19 and TRBJ1-6; D is undetermined. Looked up from germline, CDR1 is LNHDA and CDR2 is SQIVND (reference sequence). V shed 6 bases and J shed 7 bases, with 16 bases lying between them. The CDR3 runs to 15 residues. CDR3 region: CASRGRNRQNSPLHF. In DNA form, the CDR3 reads TGTGCCAGTAGGGGTAGGAACAGACAAAATTCACCCCTCCACTTT.

V and J are TRBV5-1 and TRBJ1-2; unclear D gene. This CDR3 has 13 amino acids. Trimming removed 0 bases from V and 7 bases from J, with 10 bases in between. Germline V gene data show CDR1 as SGHRS and CDR2 as YFSETQ. The CDR3 nucleotides are TGCGCCAGCAGCTTGGAGGCCGAGGGTGGCTACACCTTC. Residues: CASSLEAEGGYTF.

V is TRBV24-1 and J is TRBJ1-2; 7 bases agree with TRBD1. This CDR3 comprises 17 residues. Germline V CDR1 and CDR2: KGHDR, SFDVKD. J was trimmed by 6 bases and V by 1 base; bases with no gene match: 13. The chain's CDR3 is CATSDFPQGGSRDGYTF. Here the CDR3 DNA reads TGTGCCACCAGTGATTTCCCTCAGGGGGGTTCCCGAGATGGCTACACCTTC.

The J gene is TRBJ2-5, the V gene TRBV3-1 (or the pseudogene TRBV3-2); 8 positions agree with TRBD2. After removal of 6 bases from V and 5 bases from J, the junction contained 8 bases not matched to a gene. Per germline, CDR1 LGHDT and CDR2 YNNKEL (reference sequence). CDR3 size: 14 residues. This chain's CDR3 is CASRAGVLVETQYF. As DNA, the CDR3 is TGTGCCAGCAGAGCGGGGGTACTCGTGGAGACCCAGTACTTC.

J is TRBJ2-3 and V is TRBV5-5, with D possibly being TRBD2 (6 bases). CDR3 length: 16 residues. CDR1 and CDR2 from the germline V gene are SGHKS and YYEKEE (reference sequence). Trimming removed 1 base at V and 3 bases at J, with 15 bases between. Here the CDR3 reads CASSLRGQGGTDTQYF. CDR3 bases: TGTGCCAGCAGCTTGCGTGGGCAAGGAGGGACAGATACGCAGTATTTT.

The genes are TRBV7-9 and TRBJ1-2; D call uncertain. In germline, CDR1 is SEHNR, CDR2 FQNEAQ (reference sequence). The CDR3 runs 11 residues. V was cut by 5 bases and J by 5 bases, with 6 bases left in between. CDR3 amino acids: CASSAEYGYTF. The CDR3 DNA sequence: TGTGCCAGCAGCGCAGAATATGGCTACACCTTC.

The chain couples TRBV28 to TRBJ1-3; 7 bases are a match to TRBD1. The CDR3 totals 16 residues. Germline-derived CDR1 and CDR2 are MDHEN and SYDVKM. V dropped 4 bases and J dropped 0; count of bases not matched to a gene: 6. The CDR3 reads CASSSYRTGSGNTIYF. Here the CDR3 DNA reads TGTGCCAGCAGTTCCTACCGGACAGGCTCTGGAAACACCATATATTTT.

The CDR3 nucleotides read TGTGCCAGCAGCATCCGGAGGGGTAATCAGCCCCAGCATTTT. Protein: CASSIRRGNQPQHF. This rearrangement joins TRBV6-5 to TRBJ1-5; possible D gene TRBD1, 5 bases. The CDR3 spans 14 residues. CDR1 is MNHEY, CDR2 SVGAGI, per germline. Deletions cut 6 bases from V and 4 bases from J, with 13 bases between.

V is TRBV14 and J is TRBJ2-7; D remains unclear. V was shortened by 4 bases and J by 4 bases, with 8 bases between the two germline ends. The CDR3 spans 12 residues. CDR1 is SGHDN and CDR2 is FVKESK in the germline V gene. The CDR3 reads CASSLLNYEQYF. Here the CDR3 DNA reads TGTGCCAGCAGCCTACTCAATTACGAGCAGTACTTC. The complete variable domain, with remaining parts taken from reference TRBV14 and TRBJ2-7, reads EAGVTQFPSHSVIEKGQTVTLRCDPISGHDNLYWYRRVMGKEIKFLLHFVKESKQDESGMPNNRFLAERTGGTYSTLKVQPAELEDSGVYFCASSLLNYEQYFGPGTRLTVT.

This clone appeared a single time. The chain is built from TRBV27 and TRBJ2-1; a weak D match, TRBD1 (6 bases). The V and J ends lost 3 bases and 10 bases respectively, with 13 bases between them. Germline V gene sequence: CDR1 MNHEY, CDR2 SMNVEV (reference sequence). This CDR3 has 13 amino acids. CDR3 nucleotides: TGTGCCAGCAGTTTGGGTTTTGGGACAGAGCAGTTCTTC. Protein product: CASSLGFGTEQFF.

This clone is a singleton in its sample. The J gene is TRBJ2-5, the V gene TRBV12-2; no DNA check was done on the table's D call, TRBD2. TRBV12-2 is labeled a pseudogene. This CDR3 has 16 amino acids. The CDR3 coding sequence is TGTGCAAGTCGCTTATGGCGGGGGGCGAACCAAGAGACCCAGTACTTC. Protein: CASRLWRGANQETQYF.

The chain recombines TRBV4-1 with TRBJ2-5, with a tentative D call TRBD1 (5 bases). The CDR3 extends over 11 amino acids. V lost 6 bases and J lost 5, with 7 bases in between. Germline CDR1 reads MGHRA; CDR2 reads YSYEKL. CDR3 sequence reads: CASSPGETQYF. The DNA of the CDR3 is TGCGCCAGCAGTCCAGGGGAGACCCAGTACTTC.

In this sample, this clone turned up once. V usage is TRBV5-1 and J usage is TRBJ2-5; 12 positions match TRBD1. Trimming cost V 6 bases and J 5 bases; bases outside gene matches: 5. From germline, CDR1 is SGHRS and CDR2 YFSETQ. This CDR3 has 14 amino acids. CDR3 region: CASTGQGAGETQYF. The CDR3 DNA is TGCGCCAGCACGGGACAGGGGGCGGGGGAGACCCAGTACTTC. The full variable domain, its missing parts supplied by reference TRBV5-1 and TRBJ2-5, is KAGVTQTPRYLIKTRGQQVTLSCSPISGHRSVSWYQQTPGQGLQFLFEYFSETQRNKGNFPGRFSGRQFSNSRSEMNVSTLELGDSALYLCASTGQGAGETQYFGPGTRLLVL.

The chain is built from TRBV3-1 (or the pseudogene TRBV3-2) and TRBJ2-3, with TRBD1 matching 8 bases. Germline trimming cut 0 bases from V and 1 base from J; bases unmatched to any gene: 9. The CDR3 runs 18 residues. CDR1 and CDR2 (germline): LGHDT, YNNKEL (reference sequence). In DNA form, the CDR3 reads TGTGCCAGCAGCCAAGATAAGGGACAGGTGCGGGGCACAGATACGCAGTATTTT. Translated, it gives CASSQDKGQVRGTDTQYF.